This entry describes one T cell receptor (beta chain). Antigen specificity is unknown. The data were obtained in a study of siplizumab effects on memory and regulatory T cells. Whole-study results and caveats: Solely a minor proportion of alloreactive clones could be assigned to unstimulated subsets. The alloresponse seemed to draw substantially on naive T cells, which appeared more diverse than memory cells.

The assay was immunoSEQ multiplex PCR, and TCRdb's table has in-frame clones only and misses some. This sample has tens of thousands of clones; under 95% occur once, and the top ten carry roughly 29%. This CDR3 is built from 15 residues. V was clipped by 4 bases and J by 1 base; unmatched bases: 3. Germline lookup yields CDR1 SEHNR and CDR2 FQNEAQ (reference sequence). This sequence joins TRBV7-9 and TRBJ2-1; TRBD2 agrees at 8 bases. The sample comprised CD8+ T cells sorted from blood. The receptor comes from a human donor in good health. The CDR3 DNA sequence: TGTGCCAGCAGCTCACTAGCGGAGTCCTACAATGAGCAGTTCTTC. Protein: CASSSLAESYNEQFF.